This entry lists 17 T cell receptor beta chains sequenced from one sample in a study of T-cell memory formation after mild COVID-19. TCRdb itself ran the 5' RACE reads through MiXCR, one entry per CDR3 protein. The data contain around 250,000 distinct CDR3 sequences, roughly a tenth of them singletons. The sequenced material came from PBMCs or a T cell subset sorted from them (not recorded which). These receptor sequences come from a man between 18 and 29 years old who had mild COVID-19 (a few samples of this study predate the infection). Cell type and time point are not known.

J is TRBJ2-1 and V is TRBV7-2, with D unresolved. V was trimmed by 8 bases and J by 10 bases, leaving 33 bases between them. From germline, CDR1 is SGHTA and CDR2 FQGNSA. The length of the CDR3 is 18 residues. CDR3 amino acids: CASLHTETNRVGVGEQFF. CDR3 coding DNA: TGTGCCAGCCTGCATACAGAGACCAATCGAGTCGGTGTAGGGGAGCAGTTCTTC.

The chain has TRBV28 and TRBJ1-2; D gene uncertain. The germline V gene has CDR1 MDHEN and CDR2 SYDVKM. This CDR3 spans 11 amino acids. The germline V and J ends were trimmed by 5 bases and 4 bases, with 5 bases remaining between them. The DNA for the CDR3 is TGTGCCAGCAGTGAACCCTATGGCTACACCTTC. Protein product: CASSEPYGYTF.

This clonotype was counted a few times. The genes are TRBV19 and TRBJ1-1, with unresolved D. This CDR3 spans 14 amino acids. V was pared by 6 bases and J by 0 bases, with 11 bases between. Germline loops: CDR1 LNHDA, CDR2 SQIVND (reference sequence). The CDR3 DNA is TGTGCCAGTAGCCCTTCTGGGGTGAACACTGAAGCTTTCTTT. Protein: CASSPSGVNTEAFF.

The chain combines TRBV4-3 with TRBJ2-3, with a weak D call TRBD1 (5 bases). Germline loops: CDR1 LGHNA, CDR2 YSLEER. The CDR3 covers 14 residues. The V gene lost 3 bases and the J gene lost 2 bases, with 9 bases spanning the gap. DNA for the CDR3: TGCGCCAGCAGCCAGCAGGGATCCACAGATACGCAGTATTTT. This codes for CASSQQGSTDTQYF.

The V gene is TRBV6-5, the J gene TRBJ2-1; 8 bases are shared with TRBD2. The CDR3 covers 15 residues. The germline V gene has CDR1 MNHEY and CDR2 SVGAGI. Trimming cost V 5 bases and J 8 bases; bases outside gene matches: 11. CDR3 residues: CASSLRVAGRDEQFF. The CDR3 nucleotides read TGTGCCAGCAGTCTCCGGGTAGCGGGGAGGGATGAGCAGTTCTTC.

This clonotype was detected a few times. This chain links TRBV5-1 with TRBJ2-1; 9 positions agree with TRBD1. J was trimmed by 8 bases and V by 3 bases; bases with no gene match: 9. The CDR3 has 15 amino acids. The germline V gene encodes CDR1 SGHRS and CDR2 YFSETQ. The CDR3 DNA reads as TGCGCCAGCAGCTGGGGACAGGGATTCAGCGATGAGCAGTTCTTC. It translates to CASSWGQGFSDEQFF.

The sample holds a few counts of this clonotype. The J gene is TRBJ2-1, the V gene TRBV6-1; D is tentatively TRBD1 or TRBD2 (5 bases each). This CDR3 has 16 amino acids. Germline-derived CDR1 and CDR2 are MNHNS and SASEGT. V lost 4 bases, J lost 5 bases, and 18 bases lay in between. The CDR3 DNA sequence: TGTGCCAGCAGTGTCCTGACCGGGACCCGAGACAATGAGCAGTTCTTC. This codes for CASSVLTGTRDNEQFF.

In DNA, the CDR3 is TGTGCCAGCAGCCAAGATAAAGGGGGGGCCTGGGAGACCCAGTACTTC. Amino acid sequence: CASSQDKGGAWETQYF. The gene calls are TRBV4-2 and TRBJ2-5, with D tentatively TRBD2 (7 bases). V lost 0 bases to trimming and J lost 5 bases, with 16 bases between them. Germline CDR1 is LGHNA and CDR2 is YNFKEQ. CDR3 length: 16 amino acids.

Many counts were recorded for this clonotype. The CDR3 nucleotides are TGTGCCAGCAGTTCACAGCGGGGGGCCCCAGATACGCAGTATTTT. Translation: CASSSQRGAPDTQYF. The rearrangement joins TRBV6-2 or TRBV6-3 to TRBJ2-3; 9 bases match TRBD2. Germline V gene sequence: CDR1 MNHEY, CDR2 SVGEGT. CDR3 length: 15 residues. With V trimmed by 4 bases and J by 4 bases, 6 bases remained unmatched.

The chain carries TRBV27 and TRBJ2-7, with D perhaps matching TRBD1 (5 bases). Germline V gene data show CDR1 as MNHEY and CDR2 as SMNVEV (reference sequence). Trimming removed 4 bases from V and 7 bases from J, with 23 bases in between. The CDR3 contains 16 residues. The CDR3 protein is CASSSLRVGPKREQYV. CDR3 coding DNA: TGTGCCAGCAGTTCCCTGCGTGTGGGGCCCAAGCGTGAGCAGTACGTC.

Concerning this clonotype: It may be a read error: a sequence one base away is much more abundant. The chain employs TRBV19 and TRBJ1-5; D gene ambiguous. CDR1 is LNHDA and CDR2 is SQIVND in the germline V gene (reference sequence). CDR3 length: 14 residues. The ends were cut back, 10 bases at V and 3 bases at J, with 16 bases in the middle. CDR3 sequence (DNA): TGTGCCATTAACCCTCCAGCGCCCAATCAGCCCCAGCATTTT. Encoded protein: CAINPPAPNQPQHF.

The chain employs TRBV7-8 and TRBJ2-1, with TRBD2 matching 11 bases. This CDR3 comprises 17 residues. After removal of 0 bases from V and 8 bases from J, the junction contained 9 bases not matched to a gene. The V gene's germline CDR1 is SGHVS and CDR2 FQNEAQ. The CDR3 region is CASSLAGSGGAIDEQFF. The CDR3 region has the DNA TGTGCCAGCAGCTTAGCTGGTAGCGGGGGGGCCATCGATGAGCAGTTCTTC.

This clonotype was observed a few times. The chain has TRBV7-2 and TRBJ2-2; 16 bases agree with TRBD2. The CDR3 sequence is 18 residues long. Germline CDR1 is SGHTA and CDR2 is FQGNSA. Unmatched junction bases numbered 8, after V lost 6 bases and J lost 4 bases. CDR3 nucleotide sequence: TGTGCCAGCAGATCTCCGGGACTAGCGGGGGGGCGCACCGGGGAGCTGTTTTTT. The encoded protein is CASRSPGLAGGRTGELFF.

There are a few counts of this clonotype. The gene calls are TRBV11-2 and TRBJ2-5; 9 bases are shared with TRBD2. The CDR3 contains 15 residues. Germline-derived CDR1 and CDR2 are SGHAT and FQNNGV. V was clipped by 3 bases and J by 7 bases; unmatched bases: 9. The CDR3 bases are TGTGCCAGCAGCTTGGAGCGGGGGGCAGCCGGGACCCAGTACTTC. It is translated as CASSLERGAAGTQYF.

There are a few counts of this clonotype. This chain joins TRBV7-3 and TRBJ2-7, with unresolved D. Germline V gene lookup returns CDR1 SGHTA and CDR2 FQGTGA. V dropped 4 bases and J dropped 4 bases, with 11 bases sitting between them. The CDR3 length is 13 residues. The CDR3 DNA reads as TGTGCCAGCAGCTACCAGAGAACTTACGAGCAGTACTTC. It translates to CASSYQRTYEQYF.

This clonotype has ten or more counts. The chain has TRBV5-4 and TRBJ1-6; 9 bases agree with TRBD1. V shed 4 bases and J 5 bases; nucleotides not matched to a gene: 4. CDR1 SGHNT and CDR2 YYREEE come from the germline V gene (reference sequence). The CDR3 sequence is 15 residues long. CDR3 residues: CASSLGTGNNSPLHF. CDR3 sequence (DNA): TGTGCCAGCAGCCTTGGGACAGGGAATAATTCACCCCTCCACTTT. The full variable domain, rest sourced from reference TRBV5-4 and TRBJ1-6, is ETGVTQSPTHLIKTRGQQVTLRCSSQSGHNTVSWYQQALGQGPQFIFQYYREEENGRGNFPPRFSGLQFPNYSSELNVNALELDDSALYLCASSLGTGNNSPLHFGNGTRLTVT.

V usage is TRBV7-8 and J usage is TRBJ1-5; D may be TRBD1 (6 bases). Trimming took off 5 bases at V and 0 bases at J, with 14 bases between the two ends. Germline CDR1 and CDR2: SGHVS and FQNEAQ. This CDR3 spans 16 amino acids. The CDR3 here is CASSRGQRYSNQPQHF. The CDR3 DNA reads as TGTGCCAGCAGCAGAGGACAGCGCTATAGCAATCAGCCCCAGCATTTT.